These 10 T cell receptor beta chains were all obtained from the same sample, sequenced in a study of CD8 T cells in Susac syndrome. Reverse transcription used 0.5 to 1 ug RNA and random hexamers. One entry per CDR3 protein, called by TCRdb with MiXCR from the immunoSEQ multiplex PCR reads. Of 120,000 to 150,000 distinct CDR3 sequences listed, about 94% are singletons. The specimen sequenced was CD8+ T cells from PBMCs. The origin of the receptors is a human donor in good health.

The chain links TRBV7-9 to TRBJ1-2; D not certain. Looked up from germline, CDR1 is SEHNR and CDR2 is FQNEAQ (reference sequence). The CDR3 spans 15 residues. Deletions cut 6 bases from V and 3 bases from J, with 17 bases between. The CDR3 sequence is CASSRKPGSDYGYTF. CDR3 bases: TGTGCCAGCAGTCGTAAACCGGGGAGTGACTATGGCTACACCTTC.

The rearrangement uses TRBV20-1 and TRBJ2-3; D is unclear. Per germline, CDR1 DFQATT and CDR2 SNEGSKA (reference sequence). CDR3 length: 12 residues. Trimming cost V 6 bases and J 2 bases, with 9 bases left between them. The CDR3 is CSAGPTTDTQYF. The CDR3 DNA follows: TGCAGTGCCGGCCCTACCACAGATACGCAGTATTTT.

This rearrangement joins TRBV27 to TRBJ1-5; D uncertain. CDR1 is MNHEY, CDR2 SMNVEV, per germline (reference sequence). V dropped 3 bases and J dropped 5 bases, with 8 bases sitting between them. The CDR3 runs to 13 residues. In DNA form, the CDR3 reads TGTGCCAGCAGTTTTCTCGGGGATCAGCCCCAGCATTTT. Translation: CASSFLGDQPQHF.

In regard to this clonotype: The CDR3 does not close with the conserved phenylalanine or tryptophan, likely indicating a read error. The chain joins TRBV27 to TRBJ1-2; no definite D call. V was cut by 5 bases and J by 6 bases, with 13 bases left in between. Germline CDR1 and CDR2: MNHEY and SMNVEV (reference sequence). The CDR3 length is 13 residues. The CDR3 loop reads CASSVGVEDGYTI. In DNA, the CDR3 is TGTGCCAGCAGTGTCGGCGTGGAGGATGGCTACACCATC.

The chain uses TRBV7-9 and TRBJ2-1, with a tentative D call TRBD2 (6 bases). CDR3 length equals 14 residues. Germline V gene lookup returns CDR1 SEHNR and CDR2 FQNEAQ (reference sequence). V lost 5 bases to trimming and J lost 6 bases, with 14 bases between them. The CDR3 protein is CASSQTGGLNEQFF. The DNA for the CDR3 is TGTGCCAGCAGCCAAACCGGGGGTCTCAATGAGCAGTTCTTC.

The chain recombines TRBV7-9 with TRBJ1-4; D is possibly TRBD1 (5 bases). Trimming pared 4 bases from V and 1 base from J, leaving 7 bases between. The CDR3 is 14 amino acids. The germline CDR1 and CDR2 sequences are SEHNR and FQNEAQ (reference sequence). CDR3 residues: CASSSGLTNEKLFF. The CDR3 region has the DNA TGTGCCAGCAGCTCGGGACTAACTAATGAAAAACTGTTTTTT.

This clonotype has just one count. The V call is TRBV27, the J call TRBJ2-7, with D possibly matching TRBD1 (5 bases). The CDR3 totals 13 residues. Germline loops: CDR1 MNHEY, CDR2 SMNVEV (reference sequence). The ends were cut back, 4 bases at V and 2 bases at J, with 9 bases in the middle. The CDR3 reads CASSYRIPYEQYF. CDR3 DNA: TGTGCCAGCAGTTACAGGATACCCTACGAGCAGTACTTC.

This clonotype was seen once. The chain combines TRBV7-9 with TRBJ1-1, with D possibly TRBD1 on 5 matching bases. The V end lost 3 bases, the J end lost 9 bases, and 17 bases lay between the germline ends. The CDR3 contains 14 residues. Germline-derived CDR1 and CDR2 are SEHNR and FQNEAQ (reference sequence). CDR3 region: CASSLGREGPQAFF. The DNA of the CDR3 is TGTGCCAGCAGCTTGGGCAGGGAAGGGCCTCAAGCTTTCTTT.

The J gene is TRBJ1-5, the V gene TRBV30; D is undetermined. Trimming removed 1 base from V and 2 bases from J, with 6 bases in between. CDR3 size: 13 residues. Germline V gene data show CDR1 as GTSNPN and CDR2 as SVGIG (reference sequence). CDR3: CAWSGVGNQPQHF. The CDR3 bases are TGTGCCTGGAGTGGGGTCGGCAATCAGCCCCAGCATTTT.

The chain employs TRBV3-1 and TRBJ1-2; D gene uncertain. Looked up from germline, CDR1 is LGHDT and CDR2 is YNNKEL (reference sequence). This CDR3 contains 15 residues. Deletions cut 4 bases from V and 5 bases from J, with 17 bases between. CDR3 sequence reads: CASSPPLGRYYGYTF. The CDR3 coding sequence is TGTGCCAGCAGCCCTCCTCTTGGGAGATATTATGGCTACACCTTC.